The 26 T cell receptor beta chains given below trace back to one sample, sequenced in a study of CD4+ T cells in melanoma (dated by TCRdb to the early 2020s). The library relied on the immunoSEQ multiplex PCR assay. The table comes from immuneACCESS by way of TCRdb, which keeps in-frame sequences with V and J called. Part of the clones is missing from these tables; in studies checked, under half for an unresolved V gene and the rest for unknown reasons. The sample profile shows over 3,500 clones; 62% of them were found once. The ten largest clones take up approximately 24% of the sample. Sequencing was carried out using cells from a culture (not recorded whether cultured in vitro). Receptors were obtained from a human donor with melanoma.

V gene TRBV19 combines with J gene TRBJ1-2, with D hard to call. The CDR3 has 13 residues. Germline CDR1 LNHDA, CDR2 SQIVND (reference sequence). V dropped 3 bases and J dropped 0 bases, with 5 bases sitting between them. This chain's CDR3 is CASSIGANYGYTF. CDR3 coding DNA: TGTGCCAGTAGTATCGGAGCTAACTATGGCTACACCTTC.

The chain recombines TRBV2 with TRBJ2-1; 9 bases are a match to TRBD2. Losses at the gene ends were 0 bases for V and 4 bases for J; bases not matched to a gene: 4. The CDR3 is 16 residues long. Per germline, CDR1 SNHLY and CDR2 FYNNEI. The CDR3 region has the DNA TGTGCCAGCAGTGAAGCTAGCGGGGGCTATTACAATGAGCAGTTCTTC. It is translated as CASSEASGGYYNEQFF.

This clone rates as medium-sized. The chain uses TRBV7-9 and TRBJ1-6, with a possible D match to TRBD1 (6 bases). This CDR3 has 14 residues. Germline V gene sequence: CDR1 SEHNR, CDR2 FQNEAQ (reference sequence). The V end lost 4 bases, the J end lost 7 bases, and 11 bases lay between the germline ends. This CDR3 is CASSSTGRNSPLHF. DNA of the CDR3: TGTGCCAGCAGCTCCACAGGGAGGAATTCACCCCTCCACTTT.

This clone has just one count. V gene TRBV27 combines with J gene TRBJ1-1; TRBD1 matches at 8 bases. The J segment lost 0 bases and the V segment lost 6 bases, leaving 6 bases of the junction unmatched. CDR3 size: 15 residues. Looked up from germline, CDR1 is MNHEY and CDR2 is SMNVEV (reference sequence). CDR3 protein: CASSIIQGVNTEAFF. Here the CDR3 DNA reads TGTGCCAGCAGCATCATACAGGGGGTGAACACTGAAGCTTTCTTT.

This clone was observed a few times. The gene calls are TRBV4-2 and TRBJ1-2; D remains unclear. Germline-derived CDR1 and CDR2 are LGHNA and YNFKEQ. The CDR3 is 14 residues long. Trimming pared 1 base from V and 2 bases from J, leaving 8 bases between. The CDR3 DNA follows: TGTGCCAGCAGCCAAGCGAGCCCGAACTATGGCTACACCTTC. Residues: CASSQASPNYGYTF.

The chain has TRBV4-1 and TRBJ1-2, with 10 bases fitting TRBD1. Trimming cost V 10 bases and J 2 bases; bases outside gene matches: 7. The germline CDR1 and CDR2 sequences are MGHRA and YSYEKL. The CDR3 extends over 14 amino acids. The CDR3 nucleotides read TGCGCCACTCGCGGACAGGGGGGGAACTATGGCTACACCTTC. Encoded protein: CATRGQGGNYGYTF.

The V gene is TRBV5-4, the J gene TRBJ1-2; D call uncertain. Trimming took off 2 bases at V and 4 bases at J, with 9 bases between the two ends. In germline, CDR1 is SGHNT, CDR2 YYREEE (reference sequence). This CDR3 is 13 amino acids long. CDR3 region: CASSLAPPYGYTF. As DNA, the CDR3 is TGTGCCAGCAGCTTAGCCCCCCCCTATGGCTACACCTTC. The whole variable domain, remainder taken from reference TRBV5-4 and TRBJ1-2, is ETGVTQSPTHLIKTRGQQVTLRCSSQSGHNTVSWYQQALGQGPQFIFQYYREEENGRGNFPPRFSGLQFPNYSSELNVNALELDDSALYLCASSLAPPYGYTFGSGTRLTVV.

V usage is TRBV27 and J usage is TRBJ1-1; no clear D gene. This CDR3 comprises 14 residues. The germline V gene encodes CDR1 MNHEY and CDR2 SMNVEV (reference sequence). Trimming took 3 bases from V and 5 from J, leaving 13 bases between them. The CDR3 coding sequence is TGTGCCAGCAGTTTTTCCCCGGGTCGGACTGAAGCTTTCTTT. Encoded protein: CASSFSPGRTEAFF.

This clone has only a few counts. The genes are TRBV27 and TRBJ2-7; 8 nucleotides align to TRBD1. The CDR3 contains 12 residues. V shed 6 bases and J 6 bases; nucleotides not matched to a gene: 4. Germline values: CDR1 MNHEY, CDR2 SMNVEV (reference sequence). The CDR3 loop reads CASSLTGGEQYF. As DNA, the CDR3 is TGTGCCAGCAGCCTAACAGGGGGCGAGCAGTACTTC.

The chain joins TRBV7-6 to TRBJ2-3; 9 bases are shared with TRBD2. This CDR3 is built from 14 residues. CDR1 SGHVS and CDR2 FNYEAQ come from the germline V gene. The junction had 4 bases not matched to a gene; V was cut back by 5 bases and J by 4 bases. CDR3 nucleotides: TGTGCCAGCAGCACCATAGCGGGGGCAGATACGCAGTATTTT. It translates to CASSTIAGADTQYF. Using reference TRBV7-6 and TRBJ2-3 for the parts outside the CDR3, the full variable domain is GAGVSQSPRYKVTKRGQDVALRCDPISGHVSLYWYRQALGQGPEFLTYFNYEAQQDKSGLPNDRFSAERPEGSISTLTIQRTEQRDSAMYRCASSTIAGADTQYFGPGTRLTVL.

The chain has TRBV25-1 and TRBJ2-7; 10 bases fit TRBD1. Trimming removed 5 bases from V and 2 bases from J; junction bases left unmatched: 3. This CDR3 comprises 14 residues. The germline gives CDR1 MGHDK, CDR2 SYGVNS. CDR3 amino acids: CASSTDRGAYEQYF. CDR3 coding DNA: TGTGCCAGCAGTACGGACAGGGGGGCCTACGAGCAGTACTTC.

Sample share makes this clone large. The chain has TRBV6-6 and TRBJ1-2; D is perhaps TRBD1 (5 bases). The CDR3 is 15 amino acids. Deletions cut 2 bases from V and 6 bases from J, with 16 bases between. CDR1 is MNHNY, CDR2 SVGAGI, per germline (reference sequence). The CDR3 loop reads CASSYGIGDPHGYTF. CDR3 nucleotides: TGTGCCAGCAGTTACGGTATCGGGGACCCTCATGGCTACACCTTC.

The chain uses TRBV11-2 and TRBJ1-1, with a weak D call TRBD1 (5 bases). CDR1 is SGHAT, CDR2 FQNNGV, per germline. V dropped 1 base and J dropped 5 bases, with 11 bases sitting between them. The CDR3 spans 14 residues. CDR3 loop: CASSLVPWGTEAFF. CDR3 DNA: TGTGCCAGCAGCTTAGTACCCTGGGGGACTGAAGCTTTCTTT. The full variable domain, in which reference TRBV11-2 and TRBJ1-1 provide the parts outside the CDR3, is EAGVAQSPRYKIIEKRQSVAFWCNPISGHATLYWYQQILGQGPKLLIQFQNNGVVDDSQLPKDRFSAERLKGVDSTLKIQPAKLEDSAVYLCASSLVPWGTEAFFGQGTRLTVV.

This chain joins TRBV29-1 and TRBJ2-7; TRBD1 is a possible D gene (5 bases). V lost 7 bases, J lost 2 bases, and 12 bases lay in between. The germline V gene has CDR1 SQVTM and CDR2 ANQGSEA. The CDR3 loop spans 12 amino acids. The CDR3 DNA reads TGCAGCGCTGCGACAGACGCCTACGAGCAGTACTTC. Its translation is CSAATDAYEQYF.

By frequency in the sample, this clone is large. As DNA, the CDR3 is TGTGCCAGCAGCCTCGCGGGAAGGCTGTTTTTT. Translating gives CASSLAGRLFF. The V and J genes are TRBV7-8 and TRBJ1-4, with unresolved D. Germline assignment: CDR1 SGHVS and CDR2 FQNEAQ. CDR3 length: 11 residues. The ends were cut back, 5 bases at V and 14 bases at J, with 12 bases in the middle.

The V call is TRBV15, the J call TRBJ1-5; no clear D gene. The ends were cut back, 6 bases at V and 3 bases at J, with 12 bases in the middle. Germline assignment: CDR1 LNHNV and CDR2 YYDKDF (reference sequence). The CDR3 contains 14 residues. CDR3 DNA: TGTGCCACCAGGGTCGGAGCAAACAATCAGCCCCAGCATTTT. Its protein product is CATRVGANNQPQHF.

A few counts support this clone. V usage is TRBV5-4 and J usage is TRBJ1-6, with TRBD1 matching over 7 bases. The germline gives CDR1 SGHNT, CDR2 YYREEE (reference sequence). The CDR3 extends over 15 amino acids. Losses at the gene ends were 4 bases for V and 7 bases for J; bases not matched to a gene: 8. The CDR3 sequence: CASSLTDRPNSPLHF. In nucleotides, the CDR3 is TGTGCCAGCAGCCTAACGGACAGGCCAAATTCACCCCTCCACTTT.

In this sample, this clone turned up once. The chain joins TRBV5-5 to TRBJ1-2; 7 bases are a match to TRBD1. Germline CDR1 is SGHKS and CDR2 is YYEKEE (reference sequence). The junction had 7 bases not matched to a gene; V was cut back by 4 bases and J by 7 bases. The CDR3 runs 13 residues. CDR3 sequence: CASSRTGFFGYTF. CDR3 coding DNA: TGTGCCAGCAGCCGGACAGGCTTTTTTGGCTACACCTTC. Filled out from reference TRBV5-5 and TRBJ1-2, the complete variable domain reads DAGVTQSPTHLIKTRGQQVTLRCSPISGHKSVSWYQQVLGQGPQFIFQYYEKEERGRGNFPDRFSARQFPNYSSELNVNALLLGDSALYLCASSRTGFFGYTFGSGTRLTVV.

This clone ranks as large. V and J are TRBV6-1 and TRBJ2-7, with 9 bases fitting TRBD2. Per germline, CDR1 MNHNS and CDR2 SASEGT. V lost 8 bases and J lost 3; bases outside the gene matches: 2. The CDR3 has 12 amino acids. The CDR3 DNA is TGTGCCAGCGGAGCGGGAGGCTACGAGCAGTACTTC. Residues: CASGAGGYEQYF.

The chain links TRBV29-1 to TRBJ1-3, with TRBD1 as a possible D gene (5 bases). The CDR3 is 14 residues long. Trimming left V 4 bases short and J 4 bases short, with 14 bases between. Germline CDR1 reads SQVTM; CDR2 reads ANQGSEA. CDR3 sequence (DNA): TGCAGCGTTGCTGTGCAGGGTGCGGGAAACACCATATATTTT. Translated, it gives CSVAVQGAGNTIYF.

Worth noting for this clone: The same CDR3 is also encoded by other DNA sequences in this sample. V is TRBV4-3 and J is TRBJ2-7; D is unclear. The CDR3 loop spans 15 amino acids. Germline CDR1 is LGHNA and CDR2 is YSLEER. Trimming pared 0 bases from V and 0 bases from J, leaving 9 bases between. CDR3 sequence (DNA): TGCGCCAGCAGCCAAGATTCCAGCCTCTCCTACGAGCAGTACTTC. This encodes CASSQDSSLSYEQYF.

The CDR3 protein is CASSLTEDTQYF. CDR3 in DNA: TGTGCCAGCAGCTTGACTGAAGATACGCAGTATTTT. This chain joins TRBV5-6 and TRBJ2-3; no clear D gene. V lost 1 base, J lost 5 bases, and 5 bases lay in between. CDR1 and CDR2 from the germline V gene are SGHDT and YYEEEE. This CDR3 comprises 12 residues.

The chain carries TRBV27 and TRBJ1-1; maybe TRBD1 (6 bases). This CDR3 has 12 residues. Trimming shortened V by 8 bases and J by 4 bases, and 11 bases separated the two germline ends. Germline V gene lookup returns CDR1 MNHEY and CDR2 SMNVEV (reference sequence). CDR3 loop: CASGRGGTEAFF. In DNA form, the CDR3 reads TGTGCCAGCGGACGAGGGGGCACTGAAGCTTTCTTT.

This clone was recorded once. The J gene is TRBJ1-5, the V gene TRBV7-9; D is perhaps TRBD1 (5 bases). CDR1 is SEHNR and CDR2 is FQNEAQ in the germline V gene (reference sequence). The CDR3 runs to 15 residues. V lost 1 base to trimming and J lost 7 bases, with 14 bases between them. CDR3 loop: CASSLEGGASQPQHF. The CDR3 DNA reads TGTGCCAGCAGCTTAGAGGGAGGGGCATCCCAGCCCCAGCATTTT.

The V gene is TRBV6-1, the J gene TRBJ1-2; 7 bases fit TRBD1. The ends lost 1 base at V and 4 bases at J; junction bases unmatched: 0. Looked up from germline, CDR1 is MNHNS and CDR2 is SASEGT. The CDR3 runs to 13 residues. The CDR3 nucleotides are TGTGCCAGCAGTGAAGGGGACAGCTATGGCTACACCTTC. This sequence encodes CASSEGDSYGYTF.

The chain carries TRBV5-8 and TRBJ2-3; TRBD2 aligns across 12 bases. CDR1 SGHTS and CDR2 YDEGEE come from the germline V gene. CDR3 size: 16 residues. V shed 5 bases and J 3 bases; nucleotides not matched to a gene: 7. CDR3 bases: TGTGCCAGCAGGAGGACTAGCGGGGTCGAAACAGATACGCAGTATTTT. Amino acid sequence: CASRRTSGVETDTQYF.